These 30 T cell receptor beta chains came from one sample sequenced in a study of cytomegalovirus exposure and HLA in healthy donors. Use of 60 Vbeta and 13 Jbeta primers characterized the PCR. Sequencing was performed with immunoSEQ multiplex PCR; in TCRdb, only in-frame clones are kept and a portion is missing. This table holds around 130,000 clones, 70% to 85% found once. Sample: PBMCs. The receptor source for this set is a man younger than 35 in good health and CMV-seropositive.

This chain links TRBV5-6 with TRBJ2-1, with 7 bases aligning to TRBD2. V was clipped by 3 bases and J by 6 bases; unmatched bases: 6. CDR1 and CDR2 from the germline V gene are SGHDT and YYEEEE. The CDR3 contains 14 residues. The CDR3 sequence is CASSYGGGGNEQFF. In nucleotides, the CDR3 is TGTGCCAGCAGCTACGGCGGCGGGGGCAATGAGCAGTTCTTC.

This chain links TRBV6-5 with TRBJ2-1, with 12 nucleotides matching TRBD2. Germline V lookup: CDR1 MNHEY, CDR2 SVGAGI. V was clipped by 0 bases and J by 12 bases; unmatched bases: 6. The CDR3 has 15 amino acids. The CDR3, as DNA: TGTGCCAGCAGTTACTCGACTAGCGGGGGTTCCCTGCAGTTCTTC. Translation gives CASSYSTSGGSLQFF.

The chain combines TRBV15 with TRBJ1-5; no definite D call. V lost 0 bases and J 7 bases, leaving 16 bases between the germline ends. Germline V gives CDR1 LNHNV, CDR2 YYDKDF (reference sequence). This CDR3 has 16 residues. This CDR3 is CATSRDRGPDRQPQHF. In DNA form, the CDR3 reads TGTGCCACCAGCAGAGATCGGGGTCCGGATCGGCAGCCCCAGCATTTT.

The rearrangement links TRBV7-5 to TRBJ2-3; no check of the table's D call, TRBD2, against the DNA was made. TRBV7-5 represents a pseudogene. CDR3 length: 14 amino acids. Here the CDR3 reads CARSLAPGVDTQYF. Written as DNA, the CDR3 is TGTGCCAGAAGCTTAGCCCCCGGGGTAGATACGCAGTATTTT.

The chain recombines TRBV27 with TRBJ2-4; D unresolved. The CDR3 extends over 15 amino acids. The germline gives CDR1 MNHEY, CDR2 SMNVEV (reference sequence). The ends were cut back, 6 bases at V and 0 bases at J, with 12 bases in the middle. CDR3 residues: CASSAVPIAKNIQYF. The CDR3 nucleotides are TGTGCCAGCAGCGCGGTCCCTATAGCCAAAAACATTCAGTACTTC.

The CDR3 here is CASSLRDRGLETQYF. The CDR3 coding sequence is TGCGCCAGCAGCCTCCGGGACAGGGGGCTCGAGACCCAGTACTTC. The J gene is TRBJ2-5, the V gene TRBV5-1, with 12 bases lining up with TRBD1. V was clipped by 4 bases and J by 5 bases; unmatched bases: 6. The CDR3 loop spans 15 amino acids. CDR1 and CDR2 from the germline V gene are SGHRS and YFSETQ.

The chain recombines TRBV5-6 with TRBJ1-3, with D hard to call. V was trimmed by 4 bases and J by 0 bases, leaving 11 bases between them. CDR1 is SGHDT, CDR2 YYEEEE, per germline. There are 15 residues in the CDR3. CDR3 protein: CASSPSSYSGNTIYF. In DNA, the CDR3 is TGTGCCAGCAGCCCAAGCTCCTACTCTGGAAACACCATATATTTT.

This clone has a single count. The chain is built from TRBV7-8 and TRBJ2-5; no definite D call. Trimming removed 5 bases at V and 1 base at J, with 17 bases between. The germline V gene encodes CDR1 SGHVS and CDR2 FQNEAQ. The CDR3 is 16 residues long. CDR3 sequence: CASSTITRVSQETQYF. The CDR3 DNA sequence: TGTGCCAGCAGCACCATAACCCGGGTCAGCCAAGAGACCCAGTACTTC.

The CDR3: CASSTWTGGNTEAFF. Written as DNA, the CDR3 is TGTGCCAGTAGTACTTGGACAGGGGGCAACACTGAAGCTTTCTTT. The chain has TRBV19 and TRBJ1-1, with 11 bases that match TRBD1. The CDR3 totals 15 residues. Per the germline V gene, CDR1 is LNHDA and CDR2 is SQIVND (reference sequence). V lost 4 bases, J lost 2 bases, and 3 bases stayed unmatched. The full variable domain, with the rest looked up from reference TRBV19 and TRBJ1-1, is DGGITQSPKYLFRKEGQNVTLSCEQNLNHDAMYWYRQDPGQGLRLIYYSQIVNDFQKGDIAEGYSVSREKKESFPLTVTSAQKNPTAFYLCASSTWTGGNTEAFFGQGTRLTVV.

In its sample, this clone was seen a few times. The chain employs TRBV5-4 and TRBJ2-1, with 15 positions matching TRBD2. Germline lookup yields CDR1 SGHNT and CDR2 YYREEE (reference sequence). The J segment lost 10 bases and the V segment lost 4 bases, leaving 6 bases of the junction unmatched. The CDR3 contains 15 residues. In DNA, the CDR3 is TGTGCCAGCAGCCACGGACTAGCGGGGGGGTTCGAGCAGTTCTTC. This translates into CASSHGLAGGFEQFF.

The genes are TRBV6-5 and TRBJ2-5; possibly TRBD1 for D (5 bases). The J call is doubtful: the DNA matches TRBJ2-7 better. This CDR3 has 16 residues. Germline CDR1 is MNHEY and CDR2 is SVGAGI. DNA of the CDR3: TGTGCCAGCAGTTCGCTCTCCCGGACAAAAACCTACGAGCAGTACTTC. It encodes CASSSLSRTKTYEQYF.

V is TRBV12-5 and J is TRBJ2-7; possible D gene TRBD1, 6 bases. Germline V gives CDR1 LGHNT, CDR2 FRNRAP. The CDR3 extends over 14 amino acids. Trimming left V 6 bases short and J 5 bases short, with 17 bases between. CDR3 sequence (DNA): TGTGCTAGTGGCCCTGACTTGGACAGTGACGAGCAGTACTTC. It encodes CASGPDLDSDEQYF.

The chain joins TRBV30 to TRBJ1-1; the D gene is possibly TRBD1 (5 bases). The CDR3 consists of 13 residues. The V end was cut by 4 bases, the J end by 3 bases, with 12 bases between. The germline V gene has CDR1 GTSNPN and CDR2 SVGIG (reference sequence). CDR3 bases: TGTGCCTGGACGGCGGGGGGGTACACTGAAGCTTTCTTT. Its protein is CAWTAGGYTEAFF.

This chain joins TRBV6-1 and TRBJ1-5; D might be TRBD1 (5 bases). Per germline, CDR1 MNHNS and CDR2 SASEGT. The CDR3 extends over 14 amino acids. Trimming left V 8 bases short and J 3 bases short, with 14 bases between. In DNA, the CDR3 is TGTGCCAGCGGGACTCCGGGCTACAATCAGCCCCAGCATTTT. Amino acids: CASGTPGYNQPQHF.

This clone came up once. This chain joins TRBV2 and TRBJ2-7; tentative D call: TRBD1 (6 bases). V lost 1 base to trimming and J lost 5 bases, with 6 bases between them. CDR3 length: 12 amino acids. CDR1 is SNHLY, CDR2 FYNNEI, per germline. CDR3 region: CASSEDRDEQYF. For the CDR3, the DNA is TGTGCCAGCAGTGAAGACAGGGACGAGCAGTACTTC.

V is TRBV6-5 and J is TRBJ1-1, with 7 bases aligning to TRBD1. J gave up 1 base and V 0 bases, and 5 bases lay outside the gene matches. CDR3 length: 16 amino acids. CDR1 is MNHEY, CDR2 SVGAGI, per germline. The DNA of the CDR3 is TGTGCCAGCAGTTACTCCCAGGACAGGCAGAACACTGAAGCTTTCTTT. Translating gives CASSYSQDRQNTEAFF.

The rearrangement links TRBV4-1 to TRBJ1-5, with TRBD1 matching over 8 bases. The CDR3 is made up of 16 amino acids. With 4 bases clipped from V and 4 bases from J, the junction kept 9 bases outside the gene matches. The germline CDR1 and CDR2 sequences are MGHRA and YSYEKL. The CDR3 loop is CASSPQDRGGNQPQHF. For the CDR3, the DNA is TGCGCCAGCAGCCCACAAGACAGGGGAGGTAATCAGCCCCAGCATTTT.

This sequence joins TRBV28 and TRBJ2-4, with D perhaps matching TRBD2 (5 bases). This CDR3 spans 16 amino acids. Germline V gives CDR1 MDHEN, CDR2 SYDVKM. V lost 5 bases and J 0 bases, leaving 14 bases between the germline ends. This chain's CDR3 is CASSNRGARAKNIQYF. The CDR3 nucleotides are TGTGCCAGCAGTAACCGGGGAGCCCGAGCCAAAAACATTCAGTACTTC.

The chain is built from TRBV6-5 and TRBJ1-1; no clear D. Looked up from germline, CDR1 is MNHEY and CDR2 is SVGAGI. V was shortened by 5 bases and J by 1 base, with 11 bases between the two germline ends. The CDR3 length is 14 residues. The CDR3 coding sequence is TGTGCCAGCAGTCGCCCCGAGGAGAACACTGAAGCTTTCTTT. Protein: CASSRPEENTEAFF.

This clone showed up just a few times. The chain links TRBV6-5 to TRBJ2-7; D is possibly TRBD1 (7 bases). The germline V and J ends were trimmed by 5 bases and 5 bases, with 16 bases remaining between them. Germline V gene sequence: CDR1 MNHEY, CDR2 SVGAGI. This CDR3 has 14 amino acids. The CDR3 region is CASSTRDSLDEQYF. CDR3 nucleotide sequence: TGTGCCAGCAGTACGCGGGACAGCTTAGACGAGCAGTACTTC.

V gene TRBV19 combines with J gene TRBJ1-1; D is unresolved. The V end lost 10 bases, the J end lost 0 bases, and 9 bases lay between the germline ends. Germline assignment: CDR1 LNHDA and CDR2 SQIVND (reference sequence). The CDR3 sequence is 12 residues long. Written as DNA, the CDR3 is TGTGCCACCGAGGATCTGAACACTGAAGCTTTCTTT. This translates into CATEDLNTEAFF.

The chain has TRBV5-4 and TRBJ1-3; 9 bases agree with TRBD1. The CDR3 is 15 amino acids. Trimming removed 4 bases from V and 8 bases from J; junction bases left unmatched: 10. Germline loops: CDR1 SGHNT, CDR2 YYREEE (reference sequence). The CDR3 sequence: CASSRPGQGSDTIYF. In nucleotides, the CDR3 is TGTGCCAGCAGCCGACCGGGACAGGGTTCGGACACCATATATTTT.

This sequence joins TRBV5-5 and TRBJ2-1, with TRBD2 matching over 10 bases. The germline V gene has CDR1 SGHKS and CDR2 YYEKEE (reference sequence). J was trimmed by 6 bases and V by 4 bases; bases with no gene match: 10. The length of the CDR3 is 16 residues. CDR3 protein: CASSLQAGGLRNEQFF. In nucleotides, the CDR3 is TGTGCCAGCAGCCTACAAGCGGGGGGGCTTCGCAATGAGCAGTTCTTC.

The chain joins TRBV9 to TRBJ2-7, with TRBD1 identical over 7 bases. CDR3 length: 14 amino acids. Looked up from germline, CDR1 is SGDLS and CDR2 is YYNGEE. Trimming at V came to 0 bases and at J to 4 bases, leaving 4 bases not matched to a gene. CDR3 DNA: TGTGCCAGCAGCGTAGCGGGGACAGATTACGAGCAGTACTTC. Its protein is CASSVAGTDYEQYF.

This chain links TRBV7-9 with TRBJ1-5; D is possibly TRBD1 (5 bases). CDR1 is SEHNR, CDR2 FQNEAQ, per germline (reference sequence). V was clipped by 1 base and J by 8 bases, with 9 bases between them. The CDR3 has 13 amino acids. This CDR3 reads CASSLDWGEPQHF. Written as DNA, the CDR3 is TGTGCCAGCAGCTTAGATTGGGGGGAGCCCCAGCATTTT.

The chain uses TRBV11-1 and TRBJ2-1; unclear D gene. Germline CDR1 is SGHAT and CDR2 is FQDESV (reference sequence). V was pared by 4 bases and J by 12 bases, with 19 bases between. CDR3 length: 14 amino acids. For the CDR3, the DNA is TGTGCCAGCAGCTGCGTAGCTCGTATTGACGGGCAGTTCTTC. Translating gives CASSCVARIDGQFF.

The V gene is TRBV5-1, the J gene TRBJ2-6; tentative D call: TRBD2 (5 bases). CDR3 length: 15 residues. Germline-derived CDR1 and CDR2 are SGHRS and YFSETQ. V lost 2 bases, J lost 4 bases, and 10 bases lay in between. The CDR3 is CASSLGGPGANVLTF. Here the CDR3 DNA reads TGCGCCAGCAGCTTAGGAGGTCCGGGGGCCAACGTCCTGACTTTC.

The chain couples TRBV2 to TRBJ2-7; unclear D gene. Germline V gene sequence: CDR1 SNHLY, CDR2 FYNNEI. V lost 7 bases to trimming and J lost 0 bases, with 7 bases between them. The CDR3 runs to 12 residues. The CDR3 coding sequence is TGTGCCAGCAAGGAGTACTCCTACGAGCAGTACTTC. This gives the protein CASKEYSYEQYF.

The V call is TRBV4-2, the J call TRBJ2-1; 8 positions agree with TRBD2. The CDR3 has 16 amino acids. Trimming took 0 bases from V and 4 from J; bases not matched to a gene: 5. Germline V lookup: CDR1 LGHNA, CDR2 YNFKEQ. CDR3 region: CASSQDSGGAYNEQFF. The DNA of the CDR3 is TGTGCCAGCAGCCAAGATTCGGGGGGGGCGTACAATGAGCAGTTCTTC.

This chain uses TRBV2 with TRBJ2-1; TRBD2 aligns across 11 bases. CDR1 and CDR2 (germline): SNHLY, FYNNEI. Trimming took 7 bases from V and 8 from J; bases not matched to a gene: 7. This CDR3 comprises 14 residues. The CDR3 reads CASTLAGGVDEQFF. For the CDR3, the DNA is TGTGCCAGCACCCTAGCGGGAGGCGTCGATGAGCAGTTCTTC.